The clone carrying this TCR beta chain was found a few times. Antigen specificity is unknown. The data belong to a study of cytomegalovirus exposure and HLA in healthy donors. Study-level findings and limits: Productive status was seen about 87% or about 30% of the time for most TCR beta V segments in an earlier analysis. Some segments of the V type, notably TRBV6-2 and TRBV6-3, were excluded as indistinguishable.

This CDR3 is 14 amino acids long. Germline CDR1 SEHNR, CDR2 FQNEAQ (reference sequence). Healthy bone marrow donors formed the donor group. PCR amplification relied on 60 Vbeta primers (plus 13 Jbeta primers). Sequencing used immunoSEQ multiplex PCR; TCRdb keeps in-frame clones, though not all of them. Found here are over 150,000 clones, roughly 80% of them singletons; the top ten hold 6.5% to 7.5%. The sequence came from a woman aged 25 to 39 in good health and CMV-seropositive. V is TRBV7-9 and J is TRBJ2-6, with 7 bases identical to TRBD1. Sequenced: PBMCs. CDR3 nucleotides: TGTGCGAAAGGGGGCGAAGCTGGGGCCAACGTCCTGACTTTC. Translation gives CAKGGEAGANVLTF.